These 9 T cell receptor beta chains came from one sample sequenced in a study of T cell repertoires in cytomegalovirus infection. The antigens of these receptors remain unknown. Via MiXCR, TCRdb re-called the reads, giving one row per CDR3 protein. The repertoire includes around 710,000 distinct CDR3 sequences, 29% of them detected once, and around 14% sits in the top ten. This material consisted of cultured CD8+ T cells from PBMCs, taken from culture after CMV antigen stimulation. The receptors were gathered from a human donor in good health (CMV status not recorded). Some clones in this sample may be carry-over from other donors' samples.

The V call is TRBV2, the J call TRBJ2-1; no reliable D call. The CDR3 contains 13 residues. Germline CDR1 reads SNHLY; CDR2 reads FYNNEI. V lost 3 bases, J lost 8 bases, and 11 bases lay in between. The CDR3 reads CASSDLVRYEQFF. As DNA, the CDR3 is TGTGCCAGCAGTGATTTAGTGCGCTATGAGCAGTTCTTC.

This clonotype was counted at least ten times. This chain uses TRBV7-6 with TRBJ2-3; 7 bases line up with TRBD2. Trimming removed 5 bases from V and 0 bases from J; junction bases left unmatched: 8. Germline CDR1 reads SGHVS; CDR2 reads FNYEAQ. The CDR3 sequence is 16 residues long. The CDR3 loop is CASSPAAGTSTDTQYF. CDR3 nucleotide sequence: TGTGCCAGCAGCCCCGCAGCGGGGACCAGCACAGATACGCAGTATTTT.

This chain links TRBV6-1 with TRBJ2-1; no firm D call. CDR3 size: 13 residues. From germline, CDR1 is MNHNS and CDR2 SASEGT. With 6 bases removed from V and 1 base from J, the gap between germline ends came to 7 bases. The CDR3 DNA reads TGTGCCAGCAGGAAGGGATCCTACAATGAGCAGTTCTTC. Translation gives CASRKGSYNEQFF.

This clonotype occurred a few times. The chain employs TRBV19 and TRBJ1-6, with a tentative D call TRBD1 (6 bases). The CDR3 is 14 residues long. Trimming pared 10 bases from V and 3 bases from J, leaving 13 bases between. Germline V gene sequence: CDR1 LNHDA, CDR2 SQIVND (reference sequence). The CDR3 DNA follows: TGTGCCACCACGGACAGCCTCTATAATTCACCCCTCCACTTT. It yields the protein CATTDSLYNSPLHF.

This chain joins TRBV7-6 and TRBJ2-5; no reliable D call. Germline-derived CDR1 and CDR2 are SGHVS and FNYEAQ. The V end lost 4 bases, the J end lost 5 bases, and 20 bases lay between the germline ends. This CDR3 spans 16 amino acids. In DNA, the CDR3 is TGTGCCAGCAGCTCCGCCGCTCGGTCGGTCGGGGAGACCCAGTACTTC. This codes for CASSSAARSVGETQYF. Complete variable domain (other parts from reference TRBV7-6 and TRBJ2-5): GAGVSQSPRYKVTKRGQDVALRCDPISGHVSLYWYRQALGQGPEFLTYFNYEAQQDKSGLPNDRFSAERPEGSISTLTIQRTEQRDSAMYRCASSSAARSVGETQYFGPGTRLLVL.

This clonotype appeared once. V and J are TRBV24-1 and TRBJ2-2; D is ambiguous. The V gene's germline CDR1 is KGHDR and CDR2 SFDVKD. The CDR3 spans 14 residues. With 4 bases removed from V and 2 bases from J, the gap between germline ends came to 7 bases. CDR3 coding DNA: TGTGCCACCAGTGAAAGGAGTAACACCGGGGAGCTGTTTTTT. Its translation is CATSERSNTGELFF.

This clonotype was recorded at least ten times. The rearrangement links TRBV7-2 to TRBJ1-5; D is undetermined. The CDR3 sequence is 14 residues long. V lost 5 bases, J lost 6 bases, and 14 bases lay in between. Germline V lookup: CDR1 SGHTA, CDR2 FQGNSA. The CDR3: CASSHPLGGQPQHF. Here the CDR3 DNA reads TGTGCCAGCAGCCATCCTCTGGGCGGTCAGCCCCAGCATTTT.

This clonotype came up a few times. The chain employs TRBV27 and TRBJ2-7; the D gene is possibly TRBD1 (6 bases). V gave up 4 bases and J gave up 6 bases, with 13 bases separating them. Germline V gene lookup returns CDR1 MNHEY and CDR2 SMNVEV (reference sequence). This CDR3 is 13 amino acids long. The CDR3 nucleotides are TGTGCCAGCAGTTCCTCAGGGGTTTCCGAGCAGTACTTC. The encoded protein is CASSSSGVSEQYF.

The rearrangement joins TRBV12-3 or TRBV12-4 to TRBJ2-2; TRBD1 is a possible D gene (7 bases). Trimming left V 3 bases short and J 6 bases short, with 11 bases between. The CDR3 totals 14 residues. The CDR3 nucleotides are TGTGCCAGCAGTTTGGAGGGGGCGCCCGGGGAGCTGTTTTTT. Its translation is CASSLEGAPGELFF.